These T cell receptor beta chains were read from a single sample in a study of shared clonotypes between healthy human individuals. Assay: immunoSEQ multiplex PCR; the TCRdb copy retains only in-frame clones and omits some. The data contain 730,000 or so clones, 55% to 75% of them seen just once; the ten biggest clones take up 1.8%. Sequencing was done on a sample of memory CD4+ T cells sorted from blood. The receptors here all came from a woman in her thirties in good health. CDR3s include the opening cysteine and the closing phenylalanine or tryptophan. Each record gives: J gene, clone size, D gene, V gene, CDR3 protein, CDR3 DNA. A D gene is named only where the DNA matches it firmly. Clone size is shown for a subset of rows, as once, few, many or a class of expanded clone.

TRBJ1-2 NA NA TRBV7-9 CASSLADYGYTF TGTGCCAGCAGCTTAGCGGACTATGGCTACACCTTC
TRBJ1-4 NA NA TRBV28 CASIRGTSNEKLFF TGTGCCAGCATCCGCGGGACTAGTAATGAAAAACTGTTTTTT
TRBJ1-1 NA NA TRBV7-9 CASSHEGTEAFF TGTGCCAGCAGCCATGAGGGGACTGAAGCTTTCTTT
TRBJ1-4 NA NA TRBV6-1 CASKQGANEKLFF TGTGCCAGTAAACAGGGAGCTAATGAAAAACTGTTTTTT
TRBJ1-2 NA NA TRBV5-4 CASSKAPNYGYTF TGTGCCAGCTCGAAGGCACCTAACTATGGCTACACCTTC
TRBJ1-1 NA TRBD1 TRBV18 CASSPEGAHMNTEAFF TGTGCCAGCTCACCTGAGGGGGCCCACATGAACACTGAAGCTTTCTTT
TRBJ2-5 many TRBD2 TRBV28 CASSKPGLGLETQYF TGTGCCAGCAGTAAACCGGGACTAGGTTTGGAGACCCAGTACTTC
TRBJ1-1 NA NA TRBV5-4 CASSLTLNTEAFF TGTGCCAGCAGCTTGACTCTGAACACTGAAGCTTTCTTT
TRBJ2-2 NA TRBD2 TRBV2 CASSVGTSVAGELFF TGTGCCAGCAGTGTTGGTACTAGCGTGGCCGGGGAGCTGTTTTTT
TRBJ2-2 NA NA TRBV7-7 CASSHTNTGELFF TGTGCCAGCAGCCATACGAACACCGGGGAGCTGTTTTTT
TRBJ2-3 NA NA TRBV2 CASSGADTDTQYF TGTGCCAGCAGTGGAGCGGACACAGATACGCAGTATTTT
TRBJ2-2 few TRBD1 TRBV19 CASRQQTGAGTGELFF TGTGCCAGTAGACAACAAACAGGGGCAGGCACCGGGGAGCTGTTTTTT
TRBJ2-7 NA TRBD1 TRBV7-2 CASSQGGQGANEQYF TGTGCCAGCAGCCAGGGGGGACAGGGGGCCAACGAGCAGTACTTC
TRBJ1-2 NA TRBD1 TRBV5-1 CASSLGSTGAHYGYTF TGCGCCAGCAGCTTGGGATCAACAGGGGCCCACTATGGCTACACCTTC
TRBJ2-3 NA NA TRBV4-2 CASTGAQADTQYF TGTGCCAGCACGGGGGCGCAGGCAGATACGCAGTATTTT
TRBJ2-7 few TRBD2 TRBV4-2 CASSRGTSGSYEQYF TGTGCCAGCAGCCGGGGGACTAGCGGCTCCTACGAGCAGTACTTC
TRBJ1-1 few NA TRBV10-3 CAIKDAEVTEAFF TGTGCCATCAAGGACGCGGAGGTCACTGAAGCTTTCTTT
TRBJ1-2 NA TRBD1 TRBV5-4 CASSSTGVYGYTF TGTGCCAGCAGCTCGACAGGGGTCTATGGCTACACCTTC
TRBJ2-3 NA NA TRBV7-2 CASSLDRRTDTQYF TGTGCCAGCAGCTTAGACAGACGCACAGATACGCAGTATTTT
TRBJ1-1 once NA TRBV2 CASRRKGGEAFF TGTGCCAGCAGGAGAAAAGGGGGTGAAGCTTTCTTT
TRBJ1-1 NA NA TRBV6-5 CASRAREVYGTEAFF TGTGCCAGCAGGGCCCGGGAAGTTTACGGCACTGAAGCTTTCTTT
TRBJ2-3 NA NA TRBV28 CASTPGARFTQYF TGTGCCAGCACCCCGGGGGCCAGATTTACGCAGTATTTT
TRBJ2-7 NA NA TRBV7-9 CASSLSSGVTYEQYF TGTGCCAGCAGCTTATCTTCAGGGGTCACCTACGAGCAGTACTTC
TRBJ2-2 NA TRBD1 TRBV11-3 CASSVTGASGELFF TGTGCCAGCAGCGTGACAGGGGCGTCCGGGGAGCTGTTTTTT
TRBJ1-1 NA NA TRBV7-9 CASSLYGRKAFF TGTGCCAGCAGCTTATATGGGAGGAAAGCTTTCTTT
TRBJ2-7 NA NA TRBV2 CASRGGQLPYEQYF TGTGCCAGCAGGGGTGGACAGCTGCCGTACGAGCAGTACTTC
TRBJ2-1 NA NA TRBV19 CASSIGTGARNEQFF TGTGCCAGTAGTATAGGGACGGGAGCCCGCAATGAGCAGTTCTTC
TRBJ2-5 NA NA TRBV19 CASSIWLGKTQYF TGTGCCAGTAGTATATGGCTAGGGAAGACCCAGTACTTC
TRBJ2-7 NA NA TRBV5-1 CASSLEATPAYEQYF TGCGCCAGCAGCTTGGAAGCAACTCCCGCCTACGAGCAGTACTTC
TRBJ2-1 once TRBD2 TRBV6-6 CASRHGTSGQLFEQFF TGTGCCAGCAGACACGGGACTAGCGGGCAGTTGTTTGAGCAGTTCTTC
TRBJ2-5 NA NA TRBV27 CASSLVGALETQYF TGTGCCAGCAGTTTAGTGGGGGCCCTAGAGACCCAGTACTTC
TRBJ2-3 NA TRBD2 TRBV5-1 CASSWRLLAGGTDTQYF TGCGCCAGCAGCTGGCGCCTACTAGCGGGAGGCACAGATACGCAGTATTTT
TRBJ2-4 NA NA TRBV7-3 CASSPQDRNIQYF TGTGCCAGCAGCCCACAGGACAGAAACATTCAGTACTTC
TRBJ1-2 NA NA TRBV18 CASSPGFETRSYGYTF TGTGCCAGCTCACCAGGGTTCGAAACTCGGTCTTATGGCTACACCTTC
TRBJ2-5 NA TRBD1 TRBV28 CASSLLKTGVGETQYF TGTGCCAGCAGTTTATTAAAGACAGGGGTAGGGGAGACCCAGTACTTC
TRBJ2-7 NA TRBD2 TRBV6-5 CASSYAGGSFYEQYF TGTGCCAGCAGTTACGCCGGGGGGTCTTTTTACGAGCAGTACTTC
TRBJ1-5 NA NA TRBV6-6 CASRMDSNQPQHF TGTGCCAGCAGAATGGATAGCAATCAGCCCCAGCATTTT
TRBJ2-3 few NA TRBV5-1 CASSPFVGRRGDTQYF TGCGCCAGCAGCCCCTTCGTAGGGCGGCGGGGAGATACGCAGTATTTT
TRBJ2-7 NA NA TRBV23-1 CASIVTLPIPYEQYF TGCGCCAGCATCGTGACTCTTCCCATCCCCTACGAGCAGTACTTC
TRBJ2-1 NA NA TRBV19 CASSKVASSYNEQFF TGTGCCAGTAGTAAGGTAGCCAGCTCCTACAATGAGCAGTTCTTC
TRBJ2-7 NA NA TRBV10-3 CAIRGGYAVGSYEQYF TGTGCCATCAGGGGTGGGTATGCGGTAGGCTCCTACGAGCAGTACTTC
TRBJ2-3 NA TRBD2 TRBV4-1 CASSQPRLGLAGEGTDTQYF TGCGCCAGCAGCCAACCCAGACTTGGACTAGCGGGGGAAGGCACAGATACGCAGTATTTT
TRBJ2-3 few NA TRBV21-1 CAPAILLDTQYF TGTGCCCCCGCTATTTTGTTAGATACGCAGTATTTT
TRBJ2-7 NA NA TRBV6-5 CASSYASGDSYEQYF TGTGCCAGCAGTTACGCGTCGGGGGACTCCTACGAGCAGTACTTC
TRBJ2-2 NA TRBD2 TRBV27 CASSRLAGTYDMNTGELFF TGTGCCAGCAGTCGACTAGCGGGAACATACGATATGAACACCGGGGAGCTGTTTTTT
TRBJ1-1 NA NA TRBV4-1 CASSLYVSNTEAFF TGCGCCAGCAGCCTGTACGTGTCGAACACTGAAGCTTTCTTT
TRBJ2-5 NA NA TRBV11-2 CASSLGGAGRPLHQETQYF TGTGCCAGCAGCTTAGGAGGGGCGGGTAGACCGCTTCACCAAGAGACCCAGTACTTC